The present TCR beta chain was sequenced within a study of blood T cells in healthy people across ages. Together with a sample-barcoded 5' primer, a J-beta primer mix was included in a second PCR lasting about 6 to 11 cycles. In TCRdb, the 5' RACE reads were re-called with MiXCR into one record per CDR3 protein. Of about 670,000 distinct CDR3 sequences in the sample, around 43% were seen once. V lost 2 bases and J 3 bases, leaving 8 bases between the germline ends. The CDR3 has 14 amino acids. Per germline, CDR1 MNHEY and CDR2 SVGAGI. This chain joins TRBV6-5 and TRBJ2-1; no firm D call. The sequence was obtained from a man older than 75 in good health. The sample comprised blood. The DNA for the CDR3 is TGTGCCAGCAGTTACCAGTACAGCTACAATGAGCAGTTCTTC. Protein sequence: CASSYQYSYNEQFF.